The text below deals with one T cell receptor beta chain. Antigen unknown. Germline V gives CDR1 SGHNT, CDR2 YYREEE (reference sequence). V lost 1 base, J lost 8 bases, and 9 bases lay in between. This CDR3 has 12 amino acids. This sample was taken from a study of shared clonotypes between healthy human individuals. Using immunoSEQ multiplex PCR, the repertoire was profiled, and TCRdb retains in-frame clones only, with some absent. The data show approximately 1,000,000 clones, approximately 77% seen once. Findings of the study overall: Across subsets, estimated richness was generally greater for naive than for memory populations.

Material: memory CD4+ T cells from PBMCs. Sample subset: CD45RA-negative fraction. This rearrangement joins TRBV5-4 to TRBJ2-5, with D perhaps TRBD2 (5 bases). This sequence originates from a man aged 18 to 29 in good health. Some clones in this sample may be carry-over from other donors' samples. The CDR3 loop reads CASSLRETTQYF. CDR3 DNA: TGTGCCAGCAGCTTGAGGGAGACAACCCAGTACTTC.